The entry below gives a single T cell receptor beta chain sequence along with its context. The length of the CDR3 is 14 residues. Germline V gene sequence: CDR1 LGHNA, CDR2 YSLEER. Between the trimmed V and J ends, which lost 0 bases and 9 bases, there was a span of 14 bases. Original processing notes: Filtering was not the same, since immunoSEQ gave junction-only sequences without quality scores. Clones were read by immunoSEQ multiplex PCR, and TCRdb kept only the in-frame ones, dropping some. Clone size and the V and J calls come from that table; the DNA yielded D and trimming. Of 530,000 or so clones listed, 75% to 80% are singletons. The data were obtained in a study of shared clonotypes between healthy human individuals. As for the study in general: Donor composition was a couple of women and a few men, aged 18 to 49.

V usage is TRBV4-3 and J usage is TRBJ1-2; the D is unclear. The sequence was collected from a middle-aged woman in good health. Some clones in this sample may be carry-over from other donors' samples. Material: PBMCs. The CDR3 here is CASSQDRATRRYTF. The CDR3 bases are TGCGCCAGCAGCCAAGATAGGGCAACGCGTCGCTACACCTTC.